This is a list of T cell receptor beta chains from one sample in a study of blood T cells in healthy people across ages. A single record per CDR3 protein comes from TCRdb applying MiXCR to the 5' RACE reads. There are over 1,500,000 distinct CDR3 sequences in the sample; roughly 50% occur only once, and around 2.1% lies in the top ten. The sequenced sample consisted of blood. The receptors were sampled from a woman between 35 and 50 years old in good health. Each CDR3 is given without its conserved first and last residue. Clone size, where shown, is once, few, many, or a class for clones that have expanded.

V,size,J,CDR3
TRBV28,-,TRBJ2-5,ASIPGGGEKTQY
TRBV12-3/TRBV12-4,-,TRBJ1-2,ASRRDRGRSYGYT
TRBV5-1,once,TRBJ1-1,ASCHGTGVLDTEAF
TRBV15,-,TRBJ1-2,ATSSYLRGIHNYGYT
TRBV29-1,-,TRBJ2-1,SVTGHIANEQF
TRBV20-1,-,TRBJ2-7,SATPVSGPSSYEQY
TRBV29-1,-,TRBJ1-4,SARGTPGELF
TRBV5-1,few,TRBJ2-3,ASSFGGVAGAKADTQY
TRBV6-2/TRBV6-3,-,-,ASTIGQGYETQY
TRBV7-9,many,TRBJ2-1,ASSLGAGEQF
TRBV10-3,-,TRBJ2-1,AIRAGGSYEQF
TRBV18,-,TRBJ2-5,ASSPPLHEETQY
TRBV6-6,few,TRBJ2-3,ASSAGSLTDTQY
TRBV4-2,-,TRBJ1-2,ASSQDLSGDTSNYGYT
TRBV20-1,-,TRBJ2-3,SARAGGTSTDTQY
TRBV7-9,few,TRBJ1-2,ASSWDTYGYT
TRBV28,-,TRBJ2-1,ASSPGTSGGFNEQF
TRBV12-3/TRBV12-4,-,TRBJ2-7,ASNPGLAGDLLY
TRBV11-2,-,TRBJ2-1,AIGARSSYNEQF
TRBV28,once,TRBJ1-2,ASSVNREHYGYT
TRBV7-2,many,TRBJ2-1,ASSHPGNEQF
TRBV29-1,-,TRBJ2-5,SVVARGESGPQY
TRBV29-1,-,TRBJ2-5,SVVSGGETQY
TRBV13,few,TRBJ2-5,ASSTTGEEQY
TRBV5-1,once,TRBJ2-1,ASSPVSGGANNEQF
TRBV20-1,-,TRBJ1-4,SARNTGTREKLF
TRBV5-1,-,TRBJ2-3,ASSSGLAGGGTDTQY
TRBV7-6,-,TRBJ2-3,ASSWGLAGGQRDTQY
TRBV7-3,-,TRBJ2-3,ASSRGTSGIDTQY
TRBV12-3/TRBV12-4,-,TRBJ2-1,ASRGPLAGGEDEQF
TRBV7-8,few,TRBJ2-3,ASGLGPRTDTQY